Each of the 21 T cell receptor beta chains below was sequenced from the same sample in a study of OX40 agonist ivuxolimab in advanced cancers. The protocol was immunoSEQ multiplex PCR, while the TCRdb copy is restricted to in-frame clones and leaves out a portion. The sample holds roughly 32,000 clones, roughly 80% seen once. Sequences were derived from CD4+ or CD8+ T cells sorted from blood, sampled in a trial of the OX40 agonist ivuxolimab. These TCRs come from an adult with an advanced solid tumor such as melanoma, head and neck, liver or kidney cancer.

The chain carries TRBV11-2 and TRBJ2-5, with TRBD2 matching 8 bases. The CDR3 covers 14 residues. J was trimmed by 9 bases and V by 6 bases; bases with no gene match: 12. Germline assignment: CDR1 SGHAT and CDR2 FQNNGV. The CDR3 loop reads CASSSGTTIMAQYF. The CDR3 nucleotides read TGTGCCAGCAGTAGCGGGACGACTATTATGGCCCAGTACTTC.

The CDR3, as DNA: TGTGCCAGCAGCGTAAGGGGGACAGGTCCCACAGATACGCAGTATTTT. This encodes CASSVRGTGPTDTQYF. The rearrangement uses TRBV9 and TRBJ2-3; TRBD1 aligns across 8 bases. This CDR3 spans 16 amino acids. V gave up 1 base and J gave up 2 bases; unmatched junction bases: 6. Looked up from germline, CDR1 is SGDLS and CDR2 is YYNGEE.

This sequence joins TRBV7-6 and TRBJ1-1; D is uncertain. Germline values: CDR1 SGHVS, CDR2 FNYEAQ. The CDR3 loop spans 14 amino acids. The V and J ends lost 1 base and 0 bases respectively, with 6 bases between them. The CDR3 DNA follows: TGTGCCAGCAGCTTAGGGGCCATGAACACTGAAGCTTTCTTT. It encodes CASSLGAMNTEAFF.

The gene calls are TRBV7-2 and TRBJ1-1; no definite D call. Germline V lookup: CDR1 SGHTA, CDR2 FQGNSA. The ends were cut back, 5 bases at V and 2 bases at J, with 15 bases in the middle. This CDR3 contains 15 residues. The CDR3 bases are TGTGCCAGCAGCCCCTCCCCGGGCAGAAACACTGAAGCTTTCTTT. Translation gives CASSPSPGRNTEAFF.

The CDR3 loop is CASSLPERYGYTF. For the CDR3, the DNA is TGCGCCAGCAGCCTCCCCGAACGATATGGCTACACCTTC. The chain carries TRBV5-1 and TRBJ1-2, with no clear D. V was trimmed by 4 bases and J by 5 bases, leaving 12 bases between them. Germline CDR1 reads SGHRS; CDR2 reads YFSETQ. The CDR3 is 13 residues long.

The V gene is TRBV6-4, the J gene TRBJ1-2; the D gene is possibly TRBD1 (6 bases). Deletions cut 2 bases from V and 7 bases from J, with 14 bases between. Per germline, CDR1 MRHNA and CDR2 SNTAGT. The CDR3 runs 14 residues. CDR3 sequence: CASSDPVRGAGYTF. The CDR3 DNA follows: TGTGCCAGCAGTGACCCCGTCAGGGGCGCTGGCTACACCTTC.

The CDR3 region has the DNA TGCGCCAGCAGCCTTACCGGACAGGGGGAAAAACTGTTTTTT. This translates into CASSLTGQGEKLFF. V is TRBV5-1 and J is TRBJ1-4, with 9 bases matching TRBD1. Trimming cost V 4 bases and J 8 bases; bases outside gene matches: 6. CDR1 and CDR2 (germline): SGHRS, YFSETQ. The CDR3 runs 14 residues.

The chain combines TRBV10-3 with TRBJ2-2, with TRBD1 matching over 7 bases. Per germline, CDR1 ENHRY and CDR2 SYGVKD. The CDR3 loop spans 15 amino acids. With V trimmed by 10 bases and J by 1 base, 9 bases remained unmatched. The CDR3 reads CATSTGQMNTGELFF. Here the CDR3 DNA reads TGTGCCACCTCCACGGGACAGATGAACACCGGGGAGCTGTTTTTT.

This chain uses TRBV7-3 with TRBJ2-1, with D unresolved. The CDR3 is made up of 15 amino acids. The germline V and J ends were trimmed by 7 bases and 3 bases, with 16 bases remaining between them. Germline CDR1 SGHTA, CDR2 FQGTGA. Here the CDR3 DNA reads TGTGCCAGCAAGCAACAACCGGGCCTCTACAATGAGCAGTTCTTC. Translating it yields CASKQQPGLYNEQFF. Together with reference TRBV7-3 and TRBJ2-1, the CDR3 gives the full variable domain: GAGVSQTPSNKVTEKGKYVELRCDPISGHTALYWYRQSLGQGPEFLIYFQGTGAADDSGLPNDRFFAVRPEGSVSTLKIQRTERGDSAVYLCASKQQPGLYNEQFFGPGTRLTVL.

The rearrangement links TRBV30 to TRBJ2-3; no clear D gene. Trimming stripped 2 bases from V and 5 bases from J, with 8 bases between. The CDR3 runs 12 residues. Germline assignment: CDR1 GTSNPN and CDR2 SVGIG (reference sequence). CDR3 DNA sequence: TGTGCCTGGAGTCCTAGTGGAGATACGCAGTATTTT. It encodes CAWSPSGDTQYF. Using reference TRBV30 and TRBJ2-3 for the parts outside the CDR3, the full variable domain is SQTIHQWPATLVQPVGSPLSLECTVEGTSNPNLYWYRQAAGRGLQLLFYSVGIGQISSEVPQNLSASRPQDRQFILSSKKLLLSDSGFYLCAWSPSGDTQYFGPGTRLTVL.

The chain's CDR3 is CASSLRDSSDEQYF. In DNA, the CDR3 is TGTGCCAGTAGTCTCCGGGACAGCTCTGACGAGCAGTACTTC. The V call is TRBV19, the J call TRBJ2-7; 7 nucleotides match TRBD1. Unmatched junction bases numbered 9, after V lost 5 bases and J lost 5 bases. Germline V gives CDR1 LNHDA, CDR2 SQIVND (reference sequence). This CDR3 has 14 residues.

The CDR3 loop is CASSYSSGNTIYF. The DNA for the CDR3 is TGTGCCAGCAGTTACAGCTCTGGAAACACCATATATTTT. This chain connects TRBV6-5 to TRBJ1-3; the D is unclear. This CDR3 has 13 amino acids. Trimming took off 2 bases at V and 0 bases at J, with 2 bases between the two ends. Germline assignment: CDR1 MNHEY and CDR2 SVGAGI.

V usage is TRBV5-1 and J usage is TRBJ1-1; D gene unclear. The germline V gene encodes CDR1 SGHRS and CDR2 YFSETQ. Trimming cost V 4 bases and J 0 bases, with 13 bases left between them. The CDR3 runs to 15 residues. As DNA, the CDR3 is TGCGCCAGCAGCCTCTGGAGTCAGATGAACACTGAAGCTTTCTTT. The encoded protein is CASSLWSQMNTEAFF.

In DNA form, the CDR3 reads TGTGCCAGCAGCTCTTCGGACAGGGGAAGCTCTGGGGCCAACGTCCTGACTTTC. Amino acid sequence: CASSSSDRGSSGANVLTF. This chain links TRBV7-9 with TRBJ2-6; TRBD1 matches 9 bases. This CDR3 is built from 18 residues. Germline V lookup: CDR1 SEHNR, CDR2 FQNEAQ (reference sequence). The trim removed 4 bases at V and 0 bases at J, leaving 7 bases unmatched. The variable domain in full, with the rest retrieved from reference TRBV7-9 and TRBJ2-6, is DTGVSQNPRHKITKRGQNVTFRCDPISEHNRLYWYRQTLGQGPEFLTYFQNEAQLEKSRLLSDRFSAERPKGSFSTLEIQRTEQGDSAMYLCASSSSDRGSSGANVLTFGAGSRLTVL.

This clone was found a few times. The chain uses TRBV14 and TRBJ1-1; D is undetermined. V was clipped by 1 base and J by 1 base, with 7 bases between them. The CDR3 sequence is 14 residues long. From germline, CDR1 is SGHDN and CDR2 FVKESK. CDR3 amino acids: CASSQGHWNTEAFF. The CDR3 DNA sequence: TGTGCCAGCAGCCAAGGCCACTGGAACACTGAAGCTTTCTTT.

The chain has TRBV2 and TRBJ2-2; a possible D gene is TRBD1 (6 bases). This CDR3 spans 14 amino acids. Trimming stripped 4 bases from V and 1 base from J, with 7 bases between. Looked up from germline, CDR1 is SNHLY and CDR2 is FYNNEI. CDR3 DNA: TGTGCCAGCAGTGTACAGGGGAACACCGGGGAGCTGTTTTTT. Translating it yields CASSVQGNTGELFF.

The V call is TRBV7-3, the J call TRBJ1-1; no firm D call. Germline CDR1 SGHTA, CDR2 FQGTGA. Trimming left V 5 bases short and J 1 base short, with 14 bases between. There are 15 residues in the CDR3. CDR3 sequence: CASSPPGAGNTEAFF. The CDR3 DNA reads TGTGCCAGCAGCCCTCCCGGCGCGGGGAACACTGAAGCTTTCTTT.

The CDR3 is CASSQELFRVNEQFF. The DNA for the CDR3 is TGCGCCAGCAGCCAAGAGTTATTCAGAGTCAATGAGCAGTTCTTC. V usage is TRBV4-1 and J usage is TRBJ2-1; no clear D. The length of the CDR3 is 15 residues. Germline-derived CDR1 and CDR2 are MGHRA and YSYEKL. The germline V and J ends were trimmed by 0 bases and 6 bases, with 12 bases remaining between them.

The chain recombines TRBV11-1 with TRBJ1-1; 8 nucleotides line up with TRBD1. V lost 6 bases to trimming and J lost 4 bases; unmatched junction nucleotides: 7. This CDR3 spans 14 amino acids. Germline CDR1 SGHAT, CDR2 FQDESV (reference sequence). CDR3 bases: TGTGCCAGCAGATCCCCGGACAGGGCCACTGAAGCTTTCTTT. Amino acids: CASRSPDRATEAFF.

The chain is built from TRBV5-1 and TRBJ1-4, with TRBD1 matching 10 bases. J was trimmed by 5 bases and V by 4 bases; bases with no gene match: 11. This CDR3 has 17 amino acids. CDR1 is SGHRS and CDR2 is YFSETQ in the germline V gene. CDR3 protein: CASSVLGTGVSNEKLFF. DNA of the CDR3: TGCGCCAGCAGCGTCCTCGGGACAGGGGTTAGCAATGAAAAACTGTTTTTT.

V usage is TRBV7-8 and J usage is TRBJ1-2, with 10 bases identical to TRBD1. The length of the CDR3 is 14 residues. V gave up 4 bases and J gave up 6 bases; unmatched junction bases: 5. Per the germline V gene, CDR1 is SGHVS and CDR2 is FQNEAQ. The CDR3: CASSWDRGKNGYTF. CDR3 in DNA: TGTGCCAGCAGCTGGGACAGGGGTAAGAATGGCTACACCTTC.